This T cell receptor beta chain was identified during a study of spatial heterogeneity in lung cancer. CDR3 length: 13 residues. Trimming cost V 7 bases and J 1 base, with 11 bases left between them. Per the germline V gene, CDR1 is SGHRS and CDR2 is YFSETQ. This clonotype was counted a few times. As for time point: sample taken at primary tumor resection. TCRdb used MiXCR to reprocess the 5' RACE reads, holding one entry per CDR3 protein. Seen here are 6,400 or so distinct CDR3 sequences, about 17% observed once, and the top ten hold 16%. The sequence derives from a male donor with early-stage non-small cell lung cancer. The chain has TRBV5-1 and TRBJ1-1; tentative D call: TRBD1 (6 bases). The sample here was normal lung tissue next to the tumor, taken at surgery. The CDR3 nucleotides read TGCGCCAGCGGTAGGGGACAGAACACTGAAGCTTTCTTT. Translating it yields CASGRGQNTEAFF.